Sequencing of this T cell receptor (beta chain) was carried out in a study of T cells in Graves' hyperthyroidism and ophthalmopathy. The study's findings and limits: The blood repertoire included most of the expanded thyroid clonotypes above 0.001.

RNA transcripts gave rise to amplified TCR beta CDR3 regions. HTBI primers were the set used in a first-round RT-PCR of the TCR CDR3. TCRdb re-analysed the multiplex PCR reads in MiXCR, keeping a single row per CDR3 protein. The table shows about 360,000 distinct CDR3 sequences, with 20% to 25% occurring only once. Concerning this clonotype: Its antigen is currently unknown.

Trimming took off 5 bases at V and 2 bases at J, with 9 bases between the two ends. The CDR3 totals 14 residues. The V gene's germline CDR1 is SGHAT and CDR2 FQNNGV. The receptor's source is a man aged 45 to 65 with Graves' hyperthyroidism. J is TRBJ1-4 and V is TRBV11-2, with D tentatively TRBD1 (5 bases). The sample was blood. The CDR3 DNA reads TGTGCCAGCAGCACGACAGCCACTAATGAAAAACTGTTTTTT. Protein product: CASSTTATNEKLFF.